The rows below give T cell receptor beta chains drawn from one sample of a study of blood T cell repertoires in COVID-19. Here immunoSEQ multiplex PCR was the method, and the copy in TCRdb shows in-frame clones only, minus some. This sample has approximately 160,000 clones, with approximately 95% found just once. The sequencing input was peripheral blood. These receptors were obtained from a woman aged 55 to 70 with COVID-19, enrolled during active disease. The CDR3 runs from the conserved cysteine through the conserved F or W. Each record gives: clone size, J gene, D gene, V gene, CDR3 protein, CDR3 DNA. D genes are given only for firm matches. Size is stated for part of the rows, as once, few or many counts, or as a class when the clone is expanded.

size: -
J: TRBJ1-2
D: -
V: TRBV20-1
CDR3: CSASSPPQTTGSNYGYTF
DNA: TGCAGTGCTAGTTCCCCCCCCCAAACGACAGGATCAAACTATGGCTACACCTTC

size: -
J: TRBJ1-4
D: TRBD1
V: TRBV25-1
CDR3: CASRGDRGYEKLFF
DNA: TGTGCCAGCAGGGGCGACAGGGGGTATGAAAAACTGTTTTTT

size: few
J: TRBJ1-1
D: -
V: TRBV3-1/TRBV3-2
CDR3: CASSQDVNRVNTEAFF
DNA: TGTGCCAGCAGCCAAGATGTCAACAGGGTCAACACTGAAGCTTTCTTT

size: -
J: TRBJ1-5
D: -
V: TRBV30
CDR3: CAWSRDGRGDQPQHF
DNA: TGTGCCTGGAGTCGAGATGGTCGGGGAGATCAGCCCCAGCATTTT

size: -
J: TRBJ1-2
D: -
V: TRBV5-8
CDR3: CASSLSRQAIHGYTF
DNA: TGTGCCAGCAGCTTATCTCGACAGGCAATTCATGGCTACACCTTC

size: -
J: TRBJ1-5
D: -
V: TRBV3-1/TRBV3-2
CDR3: CASSQVRGQPQHF
DNA: TGTGCCAGCAGCCAAGTTCGGGGTCAGCCCCAGCATTTT

size: -
J: TRBJ1-6
D: -
V: TRBV6-6
CDR3: CASTHQPRQNSPLHF
DNA: TGTGCCAGCACCCACCAACCCAGACAAAATTCACCCCTCCACTTT

size: -
J: TRBJ1-1
D: TRBD1
V: TRBV7-2
CDR3: CASSSQGAGGTEAFF
DNA: TGTGCCAGCAGCTCTCAGGGGGCGGGAGGGACTGAAGCTTTCTTT

size: -
J: TRBJ2-7
D: TRBD2
V: TRBV2
CDR3: CASSELGLAGPYEQYF
DNA: TGTGCCAGCAGTGAACTCGGGCTAGCGGGGCCATACGAGCAGTACTTC

size: -
J: TRBJ2-7
D: -
V: TRBV7-9
CDR3: CASSTEEGALNEQYF
DNA: TGTGCCAGCAGCACCGAGGAGGGGGCGCTTAACGAGCAGTACTTC

size: once
J: TRBJ2-1
D: TRBD2
V: TRBV5-6
CDR3: CASSKTSPNEQFF
DNA: TGTGCCAGCAGCAAGACTAGCCCCAATGAGCAGTTCTTC

size: -
J: TRBJ1-4
D: -
V: TRBV4-1
CDR3: CASSQDRLTEKLFF
DNA: TGCGCCAGCAGCCAAGACAGGCTGACGGAAAAACTGTTTTTT

size: -
J: TRBJ1-6
D: TRBD1
V: TRBV2
CDR3: CASRNRDRNSPLHF
DNA: TGTGCCAGCAGAAACCGGGACAGAAATTCACCCCTCCACTTT

size: -
J: TRBJ1-2
D: -
V: TRBV4-2
CDR3: CASSQDTGGDNYGYTF
DNA: TGTGCCAGCAGCCAAGATACCGGGGGAGATAACTATGGCTACACCTTC

size: -
J: TRBJ2-1
D: TRBD1
V: TRBV7-2
CDR3: CASSRDRSMDEQFF
DNA: TGTGCCAGCAGCCGGGACAGGAGTATGGATGAGCAGTTCTTC

size: -
J: TRBJ2-7
D: TRBD1
V: TRBV2
CDR3: CASRDRAVVNEQYF
DNA: TGTGCCAGCCGAGACAGGGCGGTTGTCAACGAGCAGTACTTC

size: -
J: TRBJ1-2
D: TRBD1
V: TRBV6-4
CDR3: CASSDGQGMRSYTF
DNA: TGTGCCAGCAGTGACGGACAGGGTATGAGGAGCTACACCTTC

size: -
J: TRBJ1-6
D: -
V: TRBV19
CDR3: CASQKGRNSPLHF
DNA: TGTGCCAGTCAAAAGGGGCGCAATTCACCCCTCCACTTT

size: -
J: TRBJ1-1
D: -
V: TRBV7-9
CDR3: CASSFIGADTEAFF
DNA: TGTGCCAGCAGCTTTATTGGGGCTGACACTGAAGCTTTCTTT

size: once
J: TRBJ1-1
D: TRBD1
V: TRBV6-6
CDR3: CASSSTGTTEAFF
DNA: TGTGCCAGCAGTTCGACAGGGACCACTGAAGCTTTCTTT

size: -
J: TRBJ1-5
D: -
V: TRBV19
CDR3: CASSIGGGGNQPQHF
DNA: TGTGCCAGTAGTATAGGTGGAGGAGGGAATCAGCCCCAGCATTTT

size: -
J: TRBJ1-2
D: -
V: TRBV10-1
CDR3: CASSQRGYTF
DNA: TGCGCCAGCAGCCAGAGGGGCTACACCTTC

size: once
J: TRBJ2-1
D: TRBD2
V: TRBV7-9
CDR3: CASSLVGLAYEQFF
DNA: TGTGCCAGCAGCTTAGTAGGACTAGCGTATGAGCAGTTCTTC

size: -
J: TRBJ1-1
D: -
V: TRBV28
CDR3: CASSTSPNGRGRTEAFF
DNA: TGTGCCAGCAGCACGTCCCCAAACGGACGAGGGAGGACTGAAGCTTTCTTT

size: -
J: TRBJ1-2
D: -
V: TRBV20-1
CDR3: CSAPSGGYTF
DNA: TGCAGTGCCCCATCGGGGGGCTACACCTTC

size: -
J: TRBJ1-5
D: TRBD1
V: TRBV11-3
CDR3: CASFGQGGCRLSNQPQHF
DNA: TGTGCCAGCTTCGGACAGGGAGGATGTAGATTGAGCAATCAGCCCCAGCATTTT

size: -
J: TRBJ1-1
D: -
V: TRBV6-5
CDR3: CASRDAREASEAFF
DNA: TGTGCCAGCAGGGACGCCAGGGAGGCCTCTGAAGCTTTCTTT

size: -
J: TRBJ1-5
D: TRBD1
V: TRBV5-6
CDR3: CASSLAVTGGSQPQHF
DNA: TGTGCCAGCAGCTTGGCCGTGACAGGGGGTAGTCAGCCCCAGCATTTT

size: -
J: TRBJ2-5
D: -
V: TRBV6-5
CDR3: CASVRGSEETQYF
DNA: TGTGCCAGCGTCCGGGGGAGCGAAGAGACCCAGTACTTC

size: few
J: TRBJ2-3
D: -
V: TRBV9
CDR3: CASAGTDTQYF
DNA: TGTGCCAGCGCGGGGACAGATACGCAGTATTTT

size: -
J: TRBJ1-2
D: TRBD1
V: TRBV6-2/TRBV6-3
CDR3: CASSSYRQGRIVHGYTF
DNA: TGTGCCAGCAGTTCGTACCGACAGGGACGGATAGTCCATGGCTACACCTTC

size: -
J: TRBJ2-5
D: -
V: TRBV21-1
CDR3: CAPQQRSTSGQETQYF
DNA: TGTGCCCCTCAGCAGCGCTCAACTAGCGGGCAAGAGACCCAGTACTTC

size: -
J: TRBJ1-1
D: TRBD1
V: TRBV18
CDR3: CASSPRTQTGGTEAFF
DNA: TGTGCCAGCTCACCGCGAACACAGACAGGGGGCACTGAAGCTTTCTTT

size: -
J: TRBJ2-1
D: -
V: TRBV20-1
CDR3: CSASKRVRPDSYNEQFF
DNA: TGCAGTGCTAGTAAACGGGTGAGGCCCGACTCCTACAATGAGCAGTTCTTC

size: -
J: TRBJ1-3
D: TRBD1
V: TRBV7-3
CDR3: CASSLTDRGDTIYF
DNA: TGTGCCAGCAGCTTAACGGACAGGGGAGACACCATATATTTT

size: once
J: TRBJ1-6
D: -
V: TRBV7-2
CDR3: CASSPRSLGRVGSPLHF
DNA: TGTGCCAGCAGCCCACGTTCTCTGGGCAGGGTGGGCTCACCCCTCCACTTT

size: -
J: TRBJ1-1
D: -
V: TRBV11-3
CDR3: CASSLGGNTEAFF
DNA: TGTGCCAGCAGCTTAGGAGGGAACACTGAAGCTTTCTTT

size: -
J: TRBJ1-2
D: -
V: TRBV4-1
CDR3: CASSQGDFGYGYTF
DNA: TGCGCCAGCAGCCAAGGGGACTTTGGGTATGGCTACACCTTC

size: -
J: TRBJ2-7
D: -
V: TRBV11-3
CDR3: CASSRDSDYEQYF
DNA: TGTGCCAGCAGCCGGGACTCCGACTACGAGCAGTACTTC

size: -
J: TRBJ2-3
D: -
V: TRBV2
CDR3: CASSETETRSDTQYF
DNA: TGTGCCAGCAGTGAAACGGAGACGCGGTCAGATACGCAGTATTTT

size: -
J: TRBJ2-7
D: TRBD1
V: TRBV11-2
CDR3: CASSLDLMTGKYTYEQYF
DNA: TGTGCCAGCAGCTTAGACCTGATGACAGGGAAGTATACCTACGAGCAGTACTTC

size: -
J: TRBJ2-2
D: -
V: TRBV13
CDR3: CASSLRQGAGELFF
DNA: TGTGCCAGCAGCTTACGGCAAGGGGCCGGGGAGCTGTTTTTT

size: -
J: TRBJ1-2
D: -
V: TRBV7-9
CDR3: CASSLSLYSYGYTF
DNA: TGTGCCAGCAGCTTATCGTTGTACTCTTATGGCTACACCTTC

size: -
J: TRBJ2-1
D: TRBD1
V: TRBV3-1/TRBV3-2
CDR3: CASSQDFVRNRGVF
DNA: TGTGCCAGCAGCCAAGATTTCGTCCGGAACAGGGGTGTCTTC

size: -
J: TRBJ2-3
D: -
V: TRBV18
CDR3: CASSPPVRGTSTDTQYF
DNA: TGTGCCAGCTCACCACCGGTTAGGGGGACCAGCACAGATACGCAGTATTTT

size: -
J: TRBJ2-7
D: TRBD1
V: TRBV6-5
CDR3: CASSYLTGTGGNEQYF
DNA: TGTGCCAGCAGTTACCTCACCGGGACAGGAGGGAACGAGCAGTACTTC

size: -
J: TRBJ2-5
D: -
V: TRBV5-6
CDR3: CASSLSTLPETQYF
DNA: TGTGCCAGCAGCTTGTCGACACTCCCGGAGACCCAGTACTTC

size: -
J: TRBJ1-3
D: TRBD1
V: TRBV14
CDR3: CASSTGAGNTIYF
DNA: TGTGCCAGCAGTACAGGGGCCGGAAACACCATATATTTT

size: -
J: TRBJ1-6
D: -
V: TRBV6-2/TRBV6-3
CDR3: CASSYSSLSAPNSPLHF
DNA: TGTGCCAGCAGTTACTCGAGTCTGAGCGCTCCTAATTCACCCCTCCACTTT

size: -
J: TRBJ2-1
D: TRBD2
V: TRBV7-9
CDR3: CASYPPTSGRQSYNEQFF
DNA: TGTGCCAGCTATCCCCCGACTAGCGGGCGACAGTCCTACAATGAGCAGTTCTTC

size: -
J: TRBJ1-4
D: -
V: TRBV3-1/TRBV3-2
CDR3: CASSQDSTDDNEKLFF
DNA: TGTGCCAGCAGCCAAGATTCGACAGACGATAATGAAAAACTGTTTTTT

size: -
J: TRBJ2-1
D: -
V: TRBV7-2
CDR3: CASSLADRTYNEQFF
DNA: TGTGCCAGCAGCTTAGCCGACAGGACCTACAATGAGCAGTTCTTC

size: -
J: TRBJ1-4
D: TRBD1
V: TRBV5-1
CDR3: CASSRDRVNEKLFF
DNA: TGCGCCAGCAGCCGGGACAGGGTGAATGAAAAACTGTTTTTT

size: -
J: TRBJ1-5
D: TRBD1
V: TRBV3-1/TRBV3-2
CDR3: CASSPGGQPQHF
DNA: TGTGCCAGCAGCCCAGGGGGGCAGCCCCAGCATTTT

size: -
J: TRBJ1-3
D: -
V: TRBV5-1
CDR3: CASSLEAGGNTIYF
DNA: TGCGCCAGCAGCTTGGAGGCGGGGGGAAACACCATATATTTT

size: -
J: TRBJ2-3
D: TRBD1
V: TRBV3-1/TRBV3-2
CDR3: CASSQEGQGVDTQYF
DNA: TGTGCCAGCAGCCAAGAGGGACAGGGGGTAGATACGCAGTATTTT

size: once
J: TRBJ2-7
D: -
V: TRBV19
CDR3: CASSSGGQPYEQYF
DNA: TGTGCCAGTAGTAGCGGGGGCCAACCCTACGAGCAGTACTTC

size: -
J: TRBJ1-4
D: -
V: TRBV7-9
CDR3: CASRPSGLGNEKLFF
DNA: TGTGCCAGCAGACCCTCCGGACTGGGTAATGAAAAACTGTTTTTT

size: -
J: TRBJ1-3
D: -
V: TRBV11-3
CDR3: CASSRDTSSGNTIYF
DNA: TGTGCCAGCAGCCGTGACACAAGCTCTGGAAACACCATATATTTT